A selection of T cell receptor beta chains follows, all from one sample in a study of T-cell memory formation after mild COVID-19. From the 5' RACE reads, TCRdb called clonotypes with MiXCR, one entry per CDR3 protein. This repertoire shows approximately 300,000 distinct CDR3 sequences, approximately 19% found once; its top ten account for roughly 21%. Sample: PBMCs or a T cell subset sorted from them (not recorded which). These receptors came from a man between 18 and 35 years old who had mild COVID-19 (a few samples of this study predate the infection). Cell type and time point are not known. CDR3s include the opening cysteine and the closing phenylalanine or tryptophan.

v_gene: TRBV20-1; CDR3aa: CSARDPRGSYEQYF
v_gene: TRBV5-7; CDR3aa: CASSLRRDDEQYF
v_gene: TRBV5-1; CDR3aa: CASQDPPNEKLFF
v_gene: TRBV7-9; CDR3aa: CASSRGPGQETDTQYF
v_gene: TRBV5-1; CDR3aa: CASSLETGATEAFF
v_gene: TRBV20-1; CDR3aa: CSASVQGYSNQPQHF
v_gene: TRBV12-3/TRBV12-4; CDR3aa: CASSLALAIYGYTF
v_gene: TRBV20-1; CDR3aa: CSAKLTGGGTEAFF
v_gene: TRBV14; CDR3aa: CASSQNYQGAPAKNIQYF
v_gene: TRBV5-1; CDR3aa: CASSSAPGTYYGYTF
v_gene: TRBV7-2; CDR3aa: CASSKQGSANQPQHF
v_gene: TRBV2; CDR3aa: CASAAGGKEEQYF
v_gene: TRBV5-1; CDR3aa: CASSLIPPSRTDTQYF
v_gene: TRBV7-9; CDR3aa: CASSFPGSREQFF
v_gene: TRBV20-1; CDR3aa: CSARNRDGYEQYF
v_gene: TRBV28; CDR3aa: CASSLTAGLLDTQYF
v_gene: TRBV2; CDR3aa: CASSESSYGYTF
v_gene: TRBV6-2/TRBV6-3; CDR3aa: CASSPDRTPTNEKLFF
v_gene: TRBV5-1; CDR3aa: CASSLGKGGLEAFF
v_gene: TRBV21-1; CDR3aa: CAEGPPSAYEQYF
v_gene: TRBV6-5; CDR3aa: CASSYSTPVLTSNYGYTF
v_gene: TRBV20-1; CDR3aa: CSASTTGLTEKLFF
v_gene: TRBV14; CDR3aa: CASSPTVGPVLATGELFF
v_gene: TRBV15; CDR3aa: CATSRDHFGNEQFF
v_gene: TRBV5-1; CDR3aa: CASSLEGQGFSSYNSPLHF
v_gene: TRBV7-9; CDR3aa: CASSSPLSTGYEQYF
v_gene: TRBV7-2; CDR3aa: CASGGGGAFQETQYF
v_gene: TRBV20-1; CDR3aa: CSARAISWGRETQYF
v_gene: TRBV7-2; CDR3aa: CASSLAPTGLDTQYF
v_gene: TRBV19; CDR3aa: CASTGADSYNEQFF
v_gene: TRBV20-1; CDR3aa: CSASPGGAGTQYF
v_gene: TRBV6-6; CDR3aa: CASSRFQGNTEAFF
v_gene: TRBV5-5; CDR3aa: CASSLQGTVWADTQYF
v_gene: TRBV5-1; CDR3aa: CASSFRTGDNEQFF
v_gene: TRBV3-1; CDR3aa: CASSQDPDRGGDTQYF
v_gene: TRBV7-9; CDR3aa: CASSGEGKGTEAFF
v_gene: TRBV20-1; CDR3aa: CSATGTLNSPLHF